This TCR beta chain originates from a study of cytomegalovirus exposure and HLA in healthy donors. General study points: Under in vitro conditions, a few CMV-associated chains were confirmed as specific for CMV antigens.

There are 16 residues in the CDR3. Trimming took off 0 bases at V and 3 bases at J, with 15 bases between the two ends. The germline V gene encodes CDR1 LGHNA and CDR2 YSLEER. In the PCR, 60 Vbeta and 13 Jbeta primers were used. Repertoires were generated with immunoSEQ multiplex PCR, while TCRdb's copy carries only in-frame clones and drops some. The sample has roughly 58,000 clones; approximately 80% are singletons. As for this clone: What it recognizes is unknown.

This chain uses TRBV4-3 with TRBJ2-7, with D tentatively TRBD2 (6 bases). The sequence came from a human donor in good health. Source material: PBMCs. The CDR3 loop reads CASSQDAGPGYYEQYF. The CDR3 DNA is TGCGCCAGCAGCCAAGACGCGGGACCTGGGTACTACGAGCAGTACTTC.